This T cell receptor (beta chain) was sequenced in a study of OX40 agonist ivuxolimab in advanced cancers. In the study overall: Of mixed ages from about 23 to 85 and averaging 60 years, the group was about 80% male. Findings of the study overall: Specificity for antigen went undetermined in the expanded peripheral T cells.

The CDR3 is 15 amino acids. Germline-derived CDR1 and CDR2 are LNHDA and SQIVND (reference sequence). On this clone itself: The antigen is unknown. Compared with germline, one end of the junction differs, possibly owing to a read error.

TCRdb keeps only in-frame clones here, not all; method: immunoSEQ multiplex PCR. The sample lists approximately 96,000 clones; around 90% were seen once. The TCR was taken from an adult with an advanced solid tumor such as melanoma, head and neck, liver or kidney cancer. This chain connects TRBV19 to TRBJ2-1, with TRBD2 matching 9 bases. This sample comprised CD4+ or CD8+ T cells sorted from blood, obtained in a trial of the OX40 agonist ivuxolimab. CDR3 sequence: CASSIGGRANNEQFF. The CDR3 bases are TGTGCCAGTAGCATAGGCGGGAGGGCCAACAATGAGCAGTTCTTC.